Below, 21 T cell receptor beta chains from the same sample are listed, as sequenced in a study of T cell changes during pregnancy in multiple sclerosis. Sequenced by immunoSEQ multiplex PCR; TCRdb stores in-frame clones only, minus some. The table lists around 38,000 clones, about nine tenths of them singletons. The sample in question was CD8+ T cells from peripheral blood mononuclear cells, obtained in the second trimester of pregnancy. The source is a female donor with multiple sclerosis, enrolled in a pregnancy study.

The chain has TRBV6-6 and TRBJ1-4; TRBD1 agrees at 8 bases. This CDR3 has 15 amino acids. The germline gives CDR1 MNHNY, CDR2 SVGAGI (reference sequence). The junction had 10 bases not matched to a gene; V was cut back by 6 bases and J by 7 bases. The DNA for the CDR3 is TGTGCCAGCAGCTCTTACGACAGGGGTGGTGAAAAACTGTTTTTT. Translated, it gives CASSSYDRGGEKLFF.

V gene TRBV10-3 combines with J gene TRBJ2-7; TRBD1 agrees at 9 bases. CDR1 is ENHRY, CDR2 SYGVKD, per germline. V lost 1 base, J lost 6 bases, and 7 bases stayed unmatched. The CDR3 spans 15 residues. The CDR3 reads CAISEYRDREFEQYF. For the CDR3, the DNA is TGTGCCATCAGTGAGTACCGGGACAGGGAATTCGAGCAGTACTTC.

The CDR3 loop is CAWSVYGQGVEQYF. DNA of the CDR3: TGTGCCTGGAGTGTATACGGACAGGGGGTCGAGCAGTACTTC. The chain employs TRBV30 and TRBJ2-7; 10 bases fit TRBD1. Germline CDR1 is GTSNPN and CDR2 is SVGIG (reference sequence). With 0 bases clipped from V and 6 bases from J, the junction kept 5 bases outside the gene matches. The CDR3 totals 14 residues.

The CDR3 sequence: CASSLDYETYEQYF. The CDR3 DNA reads as TGTGCCAGCAGCTTAGACTATGAAACCTACGAGCAGTACTTC. The chain links TRBV7-9 to TRBJ2-7, with D unresolved. Trimming took off 1 base at V and 2 bases at J, with 9 bases between the two ends. CDR1 is SEHNR, CDR2 FQNEAQ, per germline (reference sequence). The length of the CDR3 is 14 residues.

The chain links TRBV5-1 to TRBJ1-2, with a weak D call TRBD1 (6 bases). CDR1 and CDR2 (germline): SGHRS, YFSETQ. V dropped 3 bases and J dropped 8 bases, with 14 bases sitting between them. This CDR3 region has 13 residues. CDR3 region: CASSSRQAAGYTF. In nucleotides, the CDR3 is TGCGCCAGCAGCTCGAGACAGGCGGCGGGCTACACCTTC.

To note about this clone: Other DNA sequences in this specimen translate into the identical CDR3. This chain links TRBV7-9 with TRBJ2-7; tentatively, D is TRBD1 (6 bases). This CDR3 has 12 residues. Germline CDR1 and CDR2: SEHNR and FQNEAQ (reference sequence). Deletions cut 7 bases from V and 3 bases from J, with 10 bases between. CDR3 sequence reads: CASTDRFYEQYF. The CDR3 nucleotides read TGTGCCAGCACGGACAGATTCTACGAGCAGTACTTC.

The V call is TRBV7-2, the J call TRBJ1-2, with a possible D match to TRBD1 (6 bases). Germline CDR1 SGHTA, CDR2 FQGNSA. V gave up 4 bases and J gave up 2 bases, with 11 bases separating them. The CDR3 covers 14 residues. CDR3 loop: CASSSGHLNYGYTF. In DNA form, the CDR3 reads TGTGCCAGCAGCTCGGGACACCTAAACTATGGCTACACCTTC.

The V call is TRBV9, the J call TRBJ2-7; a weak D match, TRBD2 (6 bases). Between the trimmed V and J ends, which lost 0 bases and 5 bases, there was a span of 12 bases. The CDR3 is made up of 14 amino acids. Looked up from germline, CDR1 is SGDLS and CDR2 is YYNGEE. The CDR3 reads CASSVGGGINEQYF. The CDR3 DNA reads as TGTGCCAGCAGCGTAGGTGGCGGGATTAACGAGCAGTACTTC.

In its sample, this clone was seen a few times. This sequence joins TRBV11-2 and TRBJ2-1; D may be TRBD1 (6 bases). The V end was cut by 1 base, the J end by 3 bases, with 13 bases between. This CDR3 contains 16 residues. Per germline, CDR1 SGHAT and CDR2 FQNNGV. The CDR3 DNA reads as TGTGCCAGCAGCTTAGCTCCAGGGGTGAACTACAATGAGCAGTTCTTC. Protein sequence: CASSLAPGVNYNEQFF.

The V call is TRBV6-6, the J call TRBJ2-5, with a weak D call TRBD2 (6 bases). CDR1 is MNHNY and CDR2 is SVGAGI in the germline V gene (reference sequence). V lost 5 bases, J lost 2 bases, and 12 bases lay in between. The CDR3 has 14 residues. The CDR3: CASSALGGQETQYF. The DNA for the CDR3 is TGTGCCAGCAGTGCATTGGGGGGACAAGAGACCCAGTACTTC.

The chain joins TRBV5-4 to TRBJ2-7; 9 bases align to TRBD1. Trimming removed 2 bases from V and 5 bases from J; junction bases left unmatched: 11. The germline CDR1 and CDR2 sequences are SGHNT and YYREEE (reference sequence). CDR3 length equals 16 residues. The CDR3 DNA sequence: TGTGCCAGCAGCTTTAAGGTCGGGACAGGGACCCACGAGCAGTACTTC. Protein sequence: CASSFKVGTGTHEQYF.

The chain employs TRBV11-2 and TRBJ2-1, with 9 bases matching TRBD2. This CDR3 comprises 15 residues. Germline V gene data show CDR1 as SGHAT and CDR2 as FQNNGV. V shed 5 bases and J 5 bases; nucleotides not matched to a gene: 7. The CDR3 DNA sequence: TGTGCCAGCAGCGAGACGACTAGCGGTGACAATGAGCAGTTCTTC. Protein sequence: CASSETTSGDNEQFF.

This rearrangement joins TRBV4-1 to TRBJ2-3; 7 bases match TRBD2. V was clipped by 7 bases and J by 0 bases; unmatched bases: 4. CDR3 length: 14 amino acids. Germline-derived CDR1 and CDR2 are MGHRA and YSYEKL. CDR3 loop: CASTLADSTDTQYF. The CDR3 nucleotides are TGCGCCAGCACCCTAGCGGATAGCACAGATACGCAGTATTTT.

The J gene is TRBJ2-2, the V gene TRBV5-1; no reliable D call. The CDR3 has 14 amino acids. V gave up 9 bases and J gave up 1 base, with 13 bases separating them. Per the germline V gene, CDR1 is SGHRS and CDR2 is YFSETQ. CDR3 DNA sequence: TGCGCCAACAACGCAGGTTTGAACACCGGGGAGCTGTTTTTT. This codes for CANNAGLNTGELFF.

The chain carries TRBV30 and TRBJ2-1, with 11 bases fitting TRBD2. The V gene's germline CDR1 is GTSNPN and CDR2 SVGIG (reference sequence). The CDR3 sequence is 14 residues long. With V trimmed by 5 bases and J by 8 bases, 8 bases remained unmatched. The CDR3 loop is CAWETSGSFYEQFF. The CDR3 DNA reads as TGTGCCTGGGAAACTAGCGGGAGTTTCTATGAGCAGTTCTTC.

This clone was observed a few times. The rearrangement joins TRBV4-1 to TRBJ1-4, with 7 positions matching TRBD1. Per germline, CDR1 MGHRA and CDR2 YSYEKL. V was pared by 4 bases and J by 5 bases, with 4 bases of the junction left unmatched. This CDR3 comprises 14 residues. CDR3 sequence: CASSLGQTNEKLFF. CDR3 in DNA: TGCGCCAGCAGCCTGGGACAGACGAATGAAAAACTGTTTTTT.

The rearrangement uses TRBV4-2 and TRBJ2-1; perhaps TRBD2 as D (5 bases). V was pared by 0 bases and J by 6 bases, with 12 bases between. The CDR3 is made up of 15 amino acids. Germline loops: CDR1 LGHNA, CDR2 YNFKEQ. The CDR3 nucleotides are TGTGCCAGCAGCCAAGAGGCTAGCCTATTCAATGAGCAGTTCTTC. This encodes CASSQEASLFNEQFF.

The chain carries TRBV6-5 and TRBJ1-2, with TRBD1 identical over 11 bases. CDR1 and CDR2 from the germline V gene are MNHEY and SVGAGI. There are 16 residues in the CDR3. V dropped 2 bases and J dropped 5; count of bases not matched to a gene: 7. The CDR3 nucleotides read TGTGCCAGCAGTTACAATCTGGACAGGGGGCGGTATGGCTACACCTTC. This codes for CASSYNLDRGRYGYTF.

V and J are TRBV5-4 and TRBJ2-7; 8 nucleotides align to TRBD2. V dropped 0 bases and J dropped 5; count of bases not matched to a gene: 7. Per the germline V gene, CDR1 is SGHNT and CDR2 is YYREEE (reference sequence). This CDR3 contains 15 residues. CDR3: CASSLAGGPLDEQYF. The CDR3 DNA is TGTGCCAGCAGCTTGGCGGGAGGGCCTTTAGACGAGCAGTACTTC.

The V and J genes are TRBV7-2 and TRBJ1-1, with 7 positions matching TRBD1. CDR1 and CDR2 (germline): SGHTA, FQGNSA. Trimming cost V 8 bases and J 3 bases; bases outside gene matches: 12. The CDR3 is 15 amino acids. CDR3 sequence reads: CASSIPTGRYTEAFF. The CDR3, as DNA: TGTGCCAGCTCCATCCCGACAGGGCGATACACTGAAGCTTTCTTT.

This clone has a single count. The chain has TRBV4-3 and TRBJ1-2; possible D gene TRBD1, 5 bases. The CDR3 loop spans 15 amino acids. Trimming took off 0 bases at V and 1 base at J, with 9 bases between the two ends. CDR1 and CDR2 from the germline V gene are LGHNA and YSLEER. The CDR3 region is CASSQDRGGNYGYTF. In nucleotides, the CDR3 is TGCGCCAGCAGCCAAGACCGGGGGGGTAACTATGGCTACACCTTC.